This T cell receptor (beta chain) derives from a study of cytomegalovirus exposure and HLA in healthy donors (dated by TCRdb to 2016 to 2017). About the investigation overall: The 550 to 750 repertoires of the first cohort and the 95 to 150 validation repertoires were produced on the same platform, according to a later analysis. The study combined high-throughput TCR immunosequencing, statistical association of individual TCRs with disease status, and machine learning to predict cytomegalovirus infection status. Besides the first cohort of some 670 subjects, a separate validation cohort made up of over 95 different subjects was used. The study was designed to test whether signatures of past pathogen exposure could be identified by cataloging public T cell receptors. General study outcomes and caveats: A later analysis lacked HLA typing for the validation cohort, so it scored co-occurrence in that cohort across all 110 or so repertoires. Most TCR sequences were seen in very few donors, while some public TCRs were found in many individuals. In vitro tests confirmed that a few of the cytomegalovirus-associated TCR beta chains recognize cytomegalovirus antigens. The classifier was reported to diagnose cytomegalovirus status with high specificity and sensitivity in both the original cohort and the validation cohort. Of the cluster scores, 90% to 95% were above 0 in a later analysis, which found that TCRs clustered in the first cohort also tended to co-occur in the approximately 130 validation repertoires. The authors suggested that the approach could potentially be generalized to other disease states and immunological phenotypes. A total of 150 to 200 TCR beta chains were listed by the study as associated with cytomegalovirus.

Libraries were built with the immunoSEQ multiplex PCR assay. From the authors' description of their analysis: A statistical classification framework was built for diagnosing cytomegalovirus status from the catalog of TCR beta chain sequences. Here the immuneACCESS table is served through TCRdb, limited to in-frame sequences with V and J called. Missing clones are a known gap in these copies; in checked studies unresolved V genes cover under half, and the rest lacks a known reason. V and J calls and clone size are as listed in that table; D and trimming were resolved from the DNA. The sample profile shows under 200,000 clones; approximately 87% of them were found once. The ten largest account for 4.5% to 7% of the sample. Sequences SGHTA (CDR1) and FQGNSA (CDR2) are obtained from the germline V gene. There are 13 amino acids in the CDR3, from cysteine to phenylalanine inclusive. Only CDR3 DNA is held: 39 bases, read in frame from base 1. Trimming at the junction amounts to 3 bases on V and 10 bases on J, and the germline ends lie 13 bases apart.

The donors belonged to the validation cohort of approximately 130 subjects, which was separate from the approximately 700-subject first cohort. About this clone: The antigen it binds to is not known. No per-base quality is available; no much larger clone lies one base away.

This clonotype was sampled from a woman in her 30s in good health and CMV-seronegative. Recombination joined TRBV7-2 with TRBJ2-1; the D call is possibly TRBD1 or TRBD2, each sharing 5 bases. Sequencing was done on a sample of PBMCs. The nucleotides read TGTGCCAGCAGCTTCCCGGGGCCTGGGGAGCAGTTCTTC. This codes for CASSFPGPGEQFF. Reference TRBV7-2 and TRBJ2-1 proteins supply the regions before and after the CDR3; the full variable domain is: GAGVSQSPSNKVTEKGKDVELRCDPISGHTALYWYRQSLGQGLEFLIYFQGNSAPDKSGLPSDRFSAERTGGSVSTLTIQRTQQEDSAVYLCASSFPGPGEQFFGPGTRLTVL.